This T cell receptor beta chain was observed in a study of post-analysis software for immune sequencing data. Study background: Relapsing-remitting, secondary progressive and progressive-relapsing courses of multiple sclerosis were included.

Of note for this clonotype: Its specificity is unknown.

Tagging with unique molecular identifiers was a feature of the TCR beta cDNA libraries. T cells numbering about 0.85 to 10 million yielded cDNA molecules that totaled about 500,000. TCRdb used MiXCR to reprocess the PCR reads, holding one entry per CDR3 protein. Among 150,000 or so distinct CDR3 sequences, 35% to 40% were seen once, and the ten largest hold under 30%. Study-wide results and caveats: A significant reduction in normalized Chao1 diversity was observed in multiple sclerosis patients versus controls. Five TRBV segments, including TRBV5-6, TRBV5-1 and TRBV20-1, were more frequent in patients than controls.

The CDR3 totals 15 residues. Trimming cost V 0 bases and J 3 bases, with 9 bases left between them. Germline lookup yields CDR1 SGHKS and CDR2 YYEKEE (reference sequence). The source is a girl aged 10 to 17 with multiple sclerosis. This rearrangement joins TRBV5-5 to TRBJ1-4; the D is unclear. The material sequenced was blood, taken after autologous hematopoietic stem cell transplantation. The CDR3 loop is CASSLAGSANEKLFF. CDR3 nucleotide sequence: TGTGCCAGCAGCTTGGCGGGCAGCGCTAATGAAAAACTGTTTTTT.